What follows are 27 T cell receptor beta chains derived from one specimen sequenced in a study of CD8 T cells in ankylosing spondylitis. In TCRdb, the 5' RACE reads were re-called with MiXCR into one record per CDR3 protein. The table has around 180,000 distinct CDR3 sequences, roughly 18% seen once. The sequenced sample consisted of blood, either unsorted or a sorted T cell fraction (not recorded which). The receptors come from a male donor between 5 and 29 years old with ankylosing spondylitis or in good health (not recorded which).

The CDR3 here is CASSQVLWAGELFF. Here the CDR3 DNA reads TGTGCCAGCAGCCAAGTTCTTTGGGCCGGGGAGCTGTTTTTT. The chain joins TRBV14 to TRBJ2-2; D unclear. Germline CDR1 and CDR2: SGHDN and FVKESK. The CDR3 runs 14 residues. V shed 1 base and J shed 6 bases, with 9 bases lying between them. The whole variable domain, filled in from reference TRBV14 and TRBJ2-2, reads EAGVTQFPSHSVIEKGQTVTLRCDPISGHDNLYWYRRVMGKEIKFLLHFVKESKQDESGMPNNRFLAERTGGTYSTLKVQPAELEDSGVYFCASSQVLWAGELFFGEGSRLTVL.

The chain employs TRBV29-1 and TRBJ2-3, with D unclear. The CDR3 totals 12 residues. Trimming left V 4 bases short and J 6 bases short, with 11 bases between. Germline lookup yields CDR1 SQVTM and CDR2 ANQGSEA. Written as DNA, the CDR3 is TGCAGCGTTGTTGTCCACTCGGATACGCAGTATTTT. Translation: CSVVVHSDTQYF.

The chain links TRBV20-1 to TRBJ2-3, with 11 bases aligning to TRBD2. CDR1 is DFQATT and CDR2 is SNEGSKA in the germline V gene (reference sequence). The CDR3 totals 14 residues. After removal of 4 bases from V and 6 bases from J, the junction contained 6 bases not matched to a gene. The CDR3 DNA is TGCAGTGCTAACCCTAGCGGGAGGCGGGATACGCAGTATTTT. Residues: CSANPSGRRDTQYF.

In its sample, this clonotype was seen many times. The CDR3 region has the DNA TGTGCCAGCAGCGTAGACCCGGATACCTACGAGCAGTACTTC. Translation: CASSVDPDTYEQYF. This sequence joins TRBV9 and TRBJ2-7; D gene uncertain. CDR3 length: 14 amino acids. V was shortened by 0 bases and J by 2 bases, with 9 bases between the two germline ends. Germline lookup yields CDR1 SGDLS and CDR2 YYNGEE.

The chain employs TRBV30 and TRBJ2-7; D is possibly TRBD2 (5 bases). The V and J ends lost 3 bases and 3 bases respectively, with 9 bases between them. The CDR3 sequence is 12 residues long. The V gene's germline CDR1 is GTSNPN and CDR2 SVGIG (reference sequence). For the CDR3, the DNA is TGTGCCTGGAGCGCCCGGGACTACGAGCAGTACTTC. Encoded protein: CAWSARDYEQYF. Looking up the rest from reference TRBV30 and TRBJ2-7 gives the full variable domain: SQTIHQWPATLVQPVGSPLSLECTVEGTSNPNLYWYRQAAGRGLQLLFYSVGIGQISSEVPQNLSASRPQDRQFILSSKKLLLSDSGFYLCAWSARDYEQYFGPGTRLTVT.

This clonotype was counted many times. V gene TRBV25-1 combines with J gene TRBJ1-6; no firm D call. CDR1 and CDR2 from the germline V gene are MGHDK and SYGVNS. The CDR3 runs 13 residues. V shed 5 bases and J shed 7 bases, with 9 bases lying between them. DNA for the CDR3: TGTGCCAGCAGTTCTCAGATAAATTCACCCCTCCACTTT. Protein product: CASSSQINSPLHF.

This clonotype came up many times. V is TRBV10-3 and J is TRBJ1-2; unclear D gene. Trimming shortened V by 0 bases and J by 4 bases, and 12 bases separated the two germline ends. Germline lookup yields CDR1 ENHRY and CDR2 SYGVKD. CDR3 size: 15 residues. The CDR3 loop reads CAISESSGSGYGYTF. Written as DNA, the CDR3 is TGTGCCATCAGTGAGTCGTCTGGGAGCGGCTATGGCTACACCTTC.

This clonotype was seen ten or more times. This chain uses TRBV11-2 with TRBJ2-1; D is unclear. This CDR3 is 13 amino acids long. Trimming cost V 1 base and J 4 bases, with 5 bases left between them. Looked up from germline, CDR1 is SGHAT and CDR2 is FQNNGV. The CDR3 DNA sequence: TGTGCCAGCAGCTTAGTCCAGTACAATGAGCAGTTCTTC. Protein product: CASSLVQYNEQFF.

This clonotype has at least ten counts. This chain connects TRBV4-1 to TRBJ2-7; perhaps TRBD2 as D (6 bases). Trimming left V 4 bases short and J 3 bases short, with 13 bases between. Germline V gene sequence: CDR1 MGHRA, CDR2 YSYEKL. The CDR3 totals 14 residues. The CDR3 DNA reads TGCGCCAGCAGCCTAAGAGGAGGGGACTACGAGCAGTACGTC. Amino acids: CASSLRGGDYEQYV.

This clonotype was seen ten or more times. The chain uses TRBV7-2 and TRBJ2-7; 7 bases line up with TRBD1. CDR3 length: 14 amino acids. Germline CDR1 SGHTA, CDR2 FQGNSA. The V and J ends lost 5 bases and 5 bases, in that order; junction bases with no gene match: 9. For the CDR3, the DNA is TGTGCCAGCAGCCGACAGGGTCATTGGGACGAGCAGTACTTC. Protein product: CASSRQGHWDEQYF. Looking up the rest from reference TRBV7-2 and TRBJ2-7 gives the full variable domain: GAGVSQSPSNKVTEKGKDVELRCDPISGHTALYWYRQSLGQGLEFLIYFQGNSAPDKSGLPSDRFSAERTGGSVSTLTIQRTQQEDSAVYLCASSRQGHWDEQYFGPGTRLTVT.

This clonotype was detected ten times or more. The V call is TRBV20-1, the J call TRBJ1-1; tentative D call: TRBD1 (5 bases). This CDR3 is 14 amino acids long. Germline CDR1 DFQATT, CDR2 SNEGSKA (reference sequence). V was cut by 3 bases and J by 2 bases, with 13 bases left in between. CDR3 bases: TGCAGTGCTAGGAAGGATGACAGTAACACTGAAGCTTTCTTT. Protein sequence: CSARKDDSNTEAFF.

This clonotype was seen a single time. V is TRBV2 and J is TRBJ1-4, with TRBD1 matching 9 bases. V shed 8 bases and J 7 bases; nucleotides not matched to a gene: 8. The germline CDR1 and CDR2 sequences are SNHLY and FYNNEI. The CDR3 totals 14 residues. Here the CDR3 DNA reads TGTGCCAGCTTGAACGACAGGGGGATTGAAAAACTGTTTTTT. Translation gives CASLNDRGIEKLFF.

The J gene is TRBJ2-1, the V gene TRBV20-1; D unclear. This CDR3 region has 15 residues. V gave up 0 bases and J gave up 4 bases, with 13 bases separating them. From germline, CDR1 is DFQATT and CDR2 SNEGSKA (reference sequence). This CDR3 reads CSARDPVYEYNEQFF. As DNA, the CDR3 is TGCAGTGCTAGAGATCCAGTGTATGAGTACAATGAGCAGTTCTTC.

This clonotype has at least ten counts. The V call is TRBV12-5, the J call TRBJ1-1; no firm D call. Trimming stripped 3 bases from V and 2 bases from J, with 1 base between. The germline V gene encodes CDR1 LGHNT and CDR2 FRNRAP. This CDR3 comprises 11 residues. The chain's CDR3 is CASGFNTEAFF. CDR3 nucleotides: TGTGCTAGTGGTTTCAACACTGAAGCTTTCTTT.

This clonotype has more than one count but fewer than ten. The CDR3 here is CASSFRGISYNEQFF. The CDR3 coding sequence is TGTGCCAGCAGCTTCCGAGGAATCAGCTACAATGAGCAGTTCTTC. The chain joins TRBV5-6 to TRBJ2-1; D not resolved. CDR1 SGHDT and CDR2 YYEEEE come from the germline V gene. Trimming took 2 bases from V and 3 from J, leaving 12 bases between them. The CDR3 length is 15 residues.

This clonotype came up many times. The CDR3 here is CASSPEPRTSGSSGEQFF. The CDR3 coding sequence is TGCGCCAGCAGCCCCGAACCTCGAACTAGCGGGAGCTCTGGTGAGCAGTTCTTC. The chain employs TRBV4-1 and TRBJ2-1, with 11 bases lining up with TRBD2. This CDR3 has 18 residues. Losses at the gene ends were 4 bases for V and 9 bases for J; bases not matched to a gene: 17. CDR1 MGHRA and CDR2 YSYEKL come from the germline V gene.

This chain's CDR3 is CASSLAGGMRGTDTQYF. The CDR3 DNA reads TGTGCCAGCAGCCTCGCAGGGGGAATGAGAGGGACAGATACGCAGTATTTT. The chain is built from TRBV4-2 and TRBJ2-3; TRBD1 matches at 7 bases. Germline trimming cut 4 bases from V and 3 bases from J; bases unmatched to any gene: 13. Per the germline V gene, CDR1 is LGHNA and CDR2 is YNFKEQ. This CDR3 is built from 17 residues.

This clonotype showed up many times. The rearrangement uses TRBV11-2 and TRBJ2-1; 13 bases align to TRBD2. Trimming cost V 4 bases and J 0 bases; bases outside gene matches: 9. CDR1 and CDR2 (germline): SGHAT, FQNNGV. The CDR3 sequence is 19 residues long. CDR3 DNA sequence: TGTGCCAGCAGCTCTCGGACTAGCGGGAGAAGGAGCTCCTACAATGAGCAGTTCTTC. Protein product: CASSSRTSGRRSSYNEQFF. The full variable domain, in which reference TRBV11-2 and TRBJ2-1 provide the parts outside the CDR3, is EAGVAQSPRYKIIEKRQSVAFWCNPISGHATLYWYQQILGQGPKLLIQFQNNGVVDDSQLPKDRFSAERLKGVDSTLKIQPAKLEDSAVYLCASSSRTSGRRSSYNEQFFGPGTRLTVL.

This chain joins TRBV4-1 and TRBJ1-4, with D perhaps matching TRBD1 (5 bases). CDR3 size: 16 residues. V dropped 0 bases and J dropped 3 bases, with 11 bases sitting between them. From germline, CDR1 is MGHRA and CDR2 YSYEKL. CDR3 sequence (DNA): TGCGCCAGCAGCCAAGAAGCGGGGCTAGCTAATGAAAAACTGTTTTTT. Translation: CASSQEAGLANEKLFF.

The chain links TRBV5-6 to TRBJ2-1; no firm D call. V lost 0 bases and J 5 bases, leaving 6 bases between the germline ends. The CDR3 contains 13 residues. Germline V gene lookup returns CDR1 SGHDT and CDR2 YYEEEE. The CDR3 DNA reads TGTGCCAGCAGCTTGGTTTTCGACAATGAGCAGTTCTTC. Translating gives CASSLVFDNEQFF. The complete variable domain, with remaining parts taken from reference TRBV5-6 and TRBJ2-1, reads DAGVTQSPTHLIKTRGQQVTLRCSPKSGHDTVSWYQQALGQGPQFIFQYYEEEERQRGNFPDRFSGHQFPNYSSELNVNALLLGDSALYLCASSLVFDNEQFFGPGTRLTVL.

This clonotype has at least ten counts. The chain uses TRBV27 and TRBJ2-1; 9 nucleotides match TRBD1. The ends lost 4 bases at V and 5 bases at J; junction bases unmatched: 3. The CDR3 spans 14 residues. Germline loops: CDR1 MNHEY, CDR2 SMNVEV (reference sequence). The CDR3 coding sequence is TGTGCCAGCAGTTACAGGGGGCCCAACAATGAGCAGTTCTTC. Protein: CASSYRGPNNEQFF.

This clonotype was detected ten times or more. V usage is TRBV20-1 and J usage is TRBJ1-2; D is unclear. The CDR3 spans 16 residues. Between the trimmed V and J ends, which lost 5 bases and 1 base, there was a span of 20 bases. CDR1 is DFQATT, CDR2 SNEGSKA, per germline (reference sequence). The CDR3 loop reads CSAYQAPTNHNYGYTF. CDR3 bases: TGCAGTGCTTATCAGGCTCCCACCAACCATAACTATGGCTACACCTTC.

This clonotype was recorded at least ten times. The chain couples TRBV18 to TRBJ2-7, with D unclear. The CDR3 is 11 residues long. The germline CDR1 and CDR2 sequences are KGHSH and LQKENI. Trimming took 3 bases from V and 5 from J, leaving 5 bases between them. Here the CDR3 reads CASSPTDEQYF. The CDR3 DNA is TGTGCCAGCTCACCGACGGACGAGCAGTACTTC.

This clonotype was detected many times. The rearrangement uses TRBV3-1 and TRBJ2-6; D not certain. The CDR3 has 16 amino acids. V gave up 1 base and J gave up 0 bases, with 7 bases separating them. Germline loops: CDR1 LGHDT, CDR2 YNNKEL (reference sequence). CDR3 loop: CASSQGAISGANVLTF. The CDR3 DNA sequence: TGTGCCAGCAGCCAAGGAGCTATCTCTGGGGCCAACGTCCTGACTTTC.

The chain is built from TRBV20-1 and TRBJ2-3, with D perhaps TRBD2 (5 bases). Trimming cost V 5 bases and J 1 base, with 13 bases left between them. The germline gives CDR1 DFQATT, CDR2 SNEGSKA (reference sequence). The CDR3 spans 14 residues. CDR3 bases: TGCAGTGCTCCCATCAGCGGACGCACAGATACGCAGTATTTT. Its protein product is CSAPISGRTDTQYF.

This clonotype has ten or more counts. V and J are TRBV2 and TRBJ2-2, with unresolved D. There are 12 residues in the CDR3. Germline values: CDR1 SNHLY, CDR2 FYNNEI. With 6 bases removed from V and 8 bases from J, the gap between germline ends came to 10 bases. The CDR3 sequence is CASRGNHGELFF. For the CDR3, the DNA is TGTGCCAGCAGGGGCAATCATGGGGAGCTGTTTTTT.

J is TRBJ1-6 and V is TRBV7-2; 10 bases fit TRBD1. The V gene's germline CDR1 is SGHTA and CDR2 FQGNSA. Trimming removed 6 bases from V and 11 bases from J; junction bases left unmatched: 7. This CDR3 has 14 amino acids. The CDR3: CASRGTGEVAPLHF. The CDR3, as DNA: TGTGCCAGCAGAGGGACAGGGGAGGTTGCACCCCTCCACTTT.